The TCR delta chain under discussion was sequenced for a study of delta chain sequences of gamma delta T cells (dated by TCRdb to about 2017). Inclusive of the bounding cysteine and phenylalanine, the CDR3 is 15 residues long. The retained sequence is limited to the CDR3, 45 bases, with the frame set at the first base. CDR1 and CDR2, per the germline V gene, are GEAIGNYY and EKD. V and J are truncated by 0 bases and 0 bases respectively, leaving an intervening sequence of 10 bases. Preparation of the library involved 5' RACE. Sequencing took place on an Illumina MiSeq. Identical DNA sequences were merged into single rows after TCRdb reprocessed the public reads with CATT. This sample gives some 810 delta-chain clones in total; 22% of them show up just once. Approximately 45% of the sample rests with the top ten. This clone was observed a few times. The target of this receptor is not known. Qualities for individual bases were not recorded, and no much larger clone is one base off.

Rearrangement joined TRDV2 to TRDJ1; no D segment can be confidently identified. The receptor's source is a human donor in good health. Sequencing used either unsorted cells or a sorted T cell fraction (not recorded which). The CDR3 reads CACDTLLTNTDKLIF. The DNA reads as follows: TGTGCCTGTGACACCTTACTGACGAACACCGATAAACTCATCTTT.